This T cell receptor beta chain is drawn from a study of cytotoxic CD8 clonotypes in ibrutinib-treated CLL. Looking at the study overall: By median 68 months, 12 had progressed and approximately 15 stayed remitted; responses had been 2 complete and approximately 24 partial. Response sampling occurred after a median approximately eleven months of treatment (range 6 to 36). Mean productive templates were 255,043; mean productive rearrangements were approximately 94,000.

Cryopreserved PBMCs provided roughly 2 micrograms of genomic DNA for the TCR beta libraries. The protocol was immunoSEQ multiplex PCR, while the TCRdb copy is restricted to in-frame clones and leaves out a portion. The data hold about 200,000 clones, with about four fifths observed a single time. CDR1 is LNHNV, CDR2 YYDKDF, per germline (reference sequence). V was trimmed by 1 base and J by 7 bases, leaving 8 bases between them. The CDR3 covers 13 residues. The clonotype comes from a human donor with chronic lymphocytic leukemia. Sequenced material: PBMCs, taken after 12 months of ibrutinib treatment. The J gene is TRBJ2-1, the V gene TRBV15; D ambiguous. CDR3 amino acids: CATSRGDANEQFF. The CDR3 coding sequence is TGTGCCACCAGCAGAGGGGATGCGAATGAGCAGTTCTTC.